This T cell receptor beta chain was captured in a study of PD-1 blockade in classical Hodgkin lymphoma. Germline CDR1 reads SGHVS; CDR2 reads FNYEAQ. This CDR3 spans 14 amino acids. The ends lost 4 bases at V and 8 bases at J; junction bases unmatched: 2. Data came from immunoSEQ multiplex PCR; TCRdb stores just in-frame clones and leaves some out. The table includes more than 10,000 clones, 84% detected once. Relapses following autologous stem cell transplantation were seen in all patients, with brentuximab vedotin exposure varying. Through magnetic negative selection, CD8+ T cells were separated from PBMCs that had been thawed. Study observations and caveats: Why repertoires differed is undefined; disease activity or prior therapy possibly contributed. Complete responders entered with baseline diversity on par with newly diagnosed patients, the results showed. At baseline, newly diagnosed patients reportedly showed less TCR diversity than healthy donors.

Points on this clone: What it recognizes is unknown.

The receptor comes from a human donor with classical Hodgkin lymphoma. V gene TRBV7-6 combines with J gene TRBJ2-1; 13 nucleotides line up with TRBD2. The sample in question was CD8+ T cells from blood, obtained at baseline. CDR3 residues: CASSWTSGSHEQFF. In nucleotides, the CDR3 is TGTGCCAGCAGCTGGACTAGCGGGAGCCATGAGCAGTTCTTC. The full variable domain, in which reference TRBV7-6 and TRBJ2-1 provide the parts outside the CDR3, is GAGVSQSPRYKVTKRGQDVALRCDPISGHVSLYWYRQALGQGPEFLTYFNYEAQQDKSGLPNDRFSAERPEGSISTLTIQRTEQRDSAMYRCASSWTSGSHEQFFGPGTRLTVL.